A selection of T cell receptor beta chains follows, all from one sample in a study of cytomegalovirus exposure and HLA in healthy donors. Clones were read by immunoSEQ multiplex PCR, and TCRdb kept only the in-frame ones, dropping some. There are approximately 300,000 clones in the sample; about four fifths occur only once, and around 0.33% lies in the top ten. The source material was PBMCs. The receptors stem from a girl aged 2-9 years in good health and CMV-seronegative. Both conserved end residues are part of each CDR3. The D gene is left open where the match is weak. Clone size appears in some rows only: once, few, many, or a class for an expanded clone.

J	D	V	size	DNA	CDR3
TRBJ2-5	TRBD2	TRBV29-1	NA	TGCAGCGTTGACGGACTAGCGGGAGAGCAAGAGACCCAGTACTTC	CSVDGLAGEQETQYF
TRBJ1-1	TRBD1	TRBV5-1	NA	TGCGCCAGCAGCTTGGGGGGGACAGGGACGACTGAAGCTTTCTTT	CASSLGGTGTTEAFF
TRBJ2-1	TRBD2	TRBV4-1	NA	TGCGCCAGCAGCCAACCTCCCCTGGGTAGCGGGGGACCGACCTACAATGAGCAGTTCTTC	CASSQPPLGSGGPTYNEQFF
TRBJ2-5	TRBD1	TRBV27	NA	TGTGCCAGCGCGGACAGGGGGCTAGGCGAGACCCAGTACTTC	CASADRGLGETQYF
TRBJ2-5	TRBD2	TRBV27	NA	TGTGCCAGCAGTAGGACTAGCCTTTACCAAGAGACCCAGTACTTC	CASSRTSLYQETQYF
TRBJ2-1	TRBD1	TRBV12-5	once	TGTGCTAGTGGTTTTTGGGCAGGGGGCGCGTTCGGTGAGCAGTTCTTC	CASGFWAGGAFGEQFF
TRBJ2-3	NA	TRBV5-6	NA	TGTGCCAGCAGCCGAGGACTTTCTCAAAACAGGGAGGATACGCAGTATTTT	CASSRGLSQNREDTQYF
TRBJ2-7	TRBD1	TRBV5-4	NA	TGTGCCAGCAGCATTAGGACAGGGACAGTATCCCCTCTCTACGAGCAGTACTTC	CASSIRTGTVSPLYEQYF
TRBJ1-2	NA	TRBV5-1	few	TGCGCCAGCAGCTTGGATCTAGGAGCTTATGGCTACACCTTC	CASSLDLGAYGYTF
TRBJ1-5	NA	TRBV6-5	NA	TGTGCCAGCAGTCCTACTTCCCAGCCCCAGCATTTT	CASSPTSQPQHF
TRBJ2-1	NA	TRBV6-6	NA	TGTGCCAGCTTCGACAGATACAATGAGCAGTTCTTC	CASFDRYNEQFF
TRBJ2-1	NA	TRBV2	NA	TGTGCCAGCAGTGTCCGAGTCGAGCAGTTCTTC	CASSVRVEQFF
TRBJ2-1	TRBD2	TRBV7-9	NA	TGTGCCAGCAGCATTCAGCGGGAGGGGGTAACGGATGAGCAGTTCTTC	CASSIQREGVTDEQFF
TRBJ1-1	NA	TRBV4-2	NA	TGTGCCAGCAGCCAAGCACTGTACAGGGCTGGAATCCGCCGACACGGCACTGAAGCTTTCTTT	CASSQALYRAGIRRHGTEAFF
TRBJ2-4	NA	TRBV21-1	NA	TGTGCCAGCAGCGTTGGGACTAGCGTTGAGAAAAACATTCAGTACTTC	CASSVGTSVEKNIQYF
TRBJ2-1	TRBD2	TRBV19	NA	TGTGCCAGTACCCTGCTAGCGGGAGGGTCTGGTGAGCAGTTCTTC	CASTLLAGGSGEQFF
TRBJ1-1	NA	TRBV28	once	TGTGCCAGCAGTTTTTGGCCCTCCCTCACGAACACTGAAGCTTTCTTT	CASSFWPSLTNTEAFF
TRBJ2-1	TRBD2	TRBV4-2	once	TGTGCCAGCAGCCGACTGGGGCGGGAGTTTTCCTACAATGAGCAGTTCTTC	CASSRLGREFSYNEQFF
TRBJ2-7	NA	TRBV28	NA	TGTGCCAGCAGCCCAACAGGGCCATCCTACGAGCAGTACTTC	CASSPTGPSYEQYF
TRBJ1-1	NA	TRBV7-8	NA	TGTGCCAGCAGCTTCACCTATGTGGGGAGGGACACTGAAGCTTTCTTT	CASSFTYVGRDTEAFF
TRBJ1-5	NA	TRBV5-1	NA	TGCGCCAGCAGAACTACAGGGAGCCCCAATCAGCCCCAGCATTTT	CASRTTGSPNQPQHF
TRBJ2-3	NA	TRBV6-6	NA	TGTGCCAGCAAGCGGACGAGCACAGATACGCAGTATTTT	CASKRTSTDTQYF
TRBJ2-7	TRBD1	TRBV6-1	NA	TGTGCCAGCAGTGTGGACAGGGGGCTCTCCTACGAGCAGTACTTC	CASSVDRGLSYEQYF
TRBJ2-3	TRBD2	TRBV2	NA	TGTGCCAGCAGCGGGCTTGGGACTAGCGGGGTTCTTATGGTCACAGATACGCAGTATTTT	CASSGLGTSGVLMVTDTQYF
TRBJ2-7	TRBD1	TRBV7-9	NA	TGTGCCAGCAGCCCCGGGACAGGGGGCTCCATCCAGTACTTC	CASSPGTGGSIQYF
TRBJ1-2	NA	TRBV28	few	TGTGCCAGCATCGATGAGGCAGGGGCCCCCTATGGCTACACCTTC	CASIDEAGAPYGYTF